This TCR beta chain was sequenced during a study of T cells in Graves' hyperthyroidism and ophthalmopathy. Broader study findings: Within blood appeared most thyroid clonotypes that had expanded above 0.001. Ophthalmopathy was predicted by the model a median of approximately 6 months ahead of onset.

Diagnosis of hyperthyroidism was new in patients aged 18 to 65, and its duration was under 2 months. Concerning this clonotype: What it recognizes is unknown.

What was amplified from RNA transcripts were TCR beta CDR3 regions. Initially, a first-round RT-PCR of the TCR CDR3 employed the HTBI primer set. One entry per CDR3 protein results from TCRdb running MiXCR on the multiplex PCR reads. Found here are some 440,000 distinct CDR3 sequences, less than 20% of them singletons; the top ten hold roughly 8%. Germline V CDR1 and CDR2: SEHNR, FQNEAQ (reference sequence). The CDR3 consists of 13 residues. V lost 5 bases and J lost 7, with 12 bases in between. Specimen: blood. The TCR comes from a woman aged 18-29 years with Graves' hyperthyroidism. The chain carries TRBV7-9 and TRBJ2-1; D is perhaps TRBD2 (5 bases). The CDR3 loop is CASSPLSGNEQFF. The CDR3 bases are TGTGCCAGCAGCCCCTTAAGCGGAAATGAGCAGTTCTTC.